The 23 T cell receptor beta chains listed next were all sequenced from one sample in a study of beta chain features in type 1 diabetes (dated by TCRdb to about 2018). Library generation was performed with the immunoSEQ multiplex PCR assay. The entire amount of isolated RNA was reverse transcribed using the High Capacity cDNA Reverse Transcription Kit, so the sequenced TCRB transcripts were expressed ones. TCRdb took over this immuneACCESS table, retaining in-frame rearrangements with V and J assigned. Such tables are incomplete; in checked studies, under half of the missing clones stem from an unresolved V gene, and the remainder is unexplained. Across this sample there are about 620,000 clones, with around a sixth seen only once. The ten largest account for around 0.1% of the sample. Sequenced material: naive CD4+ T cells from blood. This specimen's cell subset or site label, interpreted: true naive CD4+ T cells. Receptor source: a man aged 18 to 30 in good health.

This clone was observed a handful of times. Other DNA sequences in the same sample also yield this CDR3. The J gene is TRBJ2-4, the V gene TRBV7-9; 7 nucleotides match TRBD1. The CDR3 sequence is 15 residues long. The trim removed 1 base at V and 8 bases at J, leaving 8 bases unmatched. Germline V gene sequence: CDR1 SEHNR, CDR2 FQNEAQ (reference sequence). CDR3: CASSLVRGQGDIQYF. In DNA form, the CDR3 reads TGTGCCAGCAGCTTAGTAAGGGGGCAGGGAGACATTCAGTACTTC.

CDR3 in amino acids: CASRMNGGYGYTF. As DNA, the CDR3 is TGTGCCAGCAGGATGAACGGGGGCTATGGCTACACCTTC. The V call is TRBV7-2, the J call TRBJ1-2; the D gene is possibly TRBD1 (5 bases). The V end was cut by 6 bases, the J end by 4 bases, with 12 bases between. The CDR3 loop spans 13 amino acids. Germline V gene lookup returns CDR1 SGHTA and CDR2 FQGNSA.

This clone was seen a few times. The CDR3 spells CCGEGSDQETQYF. In DNA form, the CDR3 reads TGTTGCGGGGAGGGGTCGGACCAAGAGACCCAGTACTTC. The V and J genes are TRBV7-9 and TRBJ2-5; TRBD2 aligns across 7 bases. This CDR3 comprises 13 residues. Per the germline V gene, CDR1 is SEHNR and CDR2 is FQNEAQ (reference sequence).

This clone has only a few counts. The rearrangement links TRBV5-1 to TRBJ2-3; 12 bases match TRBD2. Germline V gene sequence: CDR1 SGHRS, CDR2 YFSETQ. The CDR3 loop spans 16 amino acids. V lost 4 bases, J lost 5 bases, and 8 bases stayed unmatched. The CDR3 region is CASSTRLAGAGDTQYF. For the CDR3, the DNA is TGCGCCAGCAGCACCAGACTAGCGGGAGCCGGAGATACGCAGTATTTT. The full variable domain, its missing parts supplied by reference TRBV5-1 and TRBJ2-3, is KAGVTQTPRYLIKTRGQQVTLSCSPISGHRSVSWYQQTPGQGLQFLFEYFSETQRNKGNFPGRFSGRQFSNSRSEMNVSTLELGDSALYLCASSTRLAGAGDTQYFGPGTRLTVL.

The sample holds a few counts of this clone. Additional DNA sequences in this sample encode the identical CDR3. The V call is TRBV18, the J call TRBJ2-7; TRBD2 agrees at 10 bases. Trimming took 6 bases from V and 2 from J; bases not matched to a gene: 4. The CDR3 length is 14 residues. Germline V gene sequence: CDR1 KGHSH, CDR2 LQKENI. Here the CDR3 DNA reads TGTGCCAGCTCGCCTAGCGGGGGAACCTACGAGCAGTACTTC. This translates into CASSPSGGTYEQYF. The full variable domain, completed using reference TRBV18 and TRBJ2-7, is NAGVMQNPRHLVRRRGQEARLRCSPMKGHSHVYWYRQLPEEGLKFMVYLQKENIIDESGMPKERFSAEFPKEGPSILRIQQVVRGDSAAYFCASSPSGGTYEQYFGPGTRLTVT.

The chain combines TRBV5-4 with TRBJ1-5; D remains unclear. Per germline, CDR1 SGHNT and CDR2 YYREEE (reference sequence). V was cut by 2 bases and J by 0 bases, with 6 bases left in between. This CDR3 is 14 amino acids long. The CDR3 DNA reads TGTGCCAGCAGCTTCAGCGGTAGCAATCAGCCCCAGCATTTT. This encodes CASSFSGSNQPQHF.

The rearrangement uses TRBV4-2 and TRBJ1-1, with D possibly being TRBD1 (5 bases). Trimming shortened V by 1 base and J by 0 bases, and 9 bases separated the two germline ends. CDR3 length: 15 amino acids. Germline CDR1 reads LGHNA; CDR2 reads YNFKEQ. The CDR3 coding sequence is TGTGCCAGCAGCCAAGGACAGACATTGAACACTGAAGCTTTCTTT. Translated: CASSQGQTLNTEAFF.

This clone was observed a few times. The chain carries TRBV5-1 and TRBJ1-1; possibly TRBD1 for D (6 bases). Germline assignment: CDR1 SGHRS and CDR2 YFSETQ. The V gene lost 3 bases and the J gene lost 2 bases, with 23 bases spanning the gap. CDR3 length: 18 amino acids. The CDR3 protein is CASSSETTNRVRNTEAFF. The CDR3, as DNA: TGCGCCAGCAGCTCAGAGACAACAAACAGGGTCAGAAACACTGAAGCTTTCTTT.

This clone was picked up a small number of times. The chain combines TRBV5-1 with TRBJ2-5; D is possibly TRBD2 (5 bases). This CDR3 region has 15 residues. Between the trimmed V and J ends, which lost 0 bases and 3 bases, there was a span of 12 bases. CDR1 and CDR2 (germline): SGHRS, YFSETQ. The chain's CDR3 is CASSLVGSGKETQYF. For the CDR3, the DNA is TGCGCCAGCAGCTTGGTAGGCAGCGGCAAAGAGACCCAGTACTTC.

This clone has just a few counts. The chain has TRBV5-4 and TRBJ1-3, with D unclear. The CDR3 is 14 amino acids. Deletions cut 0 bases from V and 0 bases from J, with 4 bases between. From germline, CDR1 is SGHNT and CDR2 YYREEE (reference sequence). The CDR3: CASSLDTSGNTIYF. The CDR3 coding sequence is TGTGCCAGCAGCTTGGACACCTCTGGAAACACCATATATTTT. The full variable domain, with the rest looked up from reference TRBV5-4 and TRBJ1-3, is ETGVTQSPTHLIKTRGQQVTLRCSSQSGHNTVSWYQQALGQGPQFIFQYYREEENGRGNFPPRFSGLQFPNYSSELNVNALELDDSALYLCASSLDTSGNTIYFGEGSWLTVV.

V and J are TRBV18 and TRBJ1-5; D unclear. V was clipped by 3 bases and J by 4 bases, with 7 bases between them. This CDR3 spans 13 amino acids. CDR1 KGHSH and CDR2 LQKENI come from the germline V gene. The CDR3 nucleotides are TGTGCCAGCTCACCGCGGGAGAATCAGCCCCAGCATTTT. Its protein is CASSPRENQPQHF.

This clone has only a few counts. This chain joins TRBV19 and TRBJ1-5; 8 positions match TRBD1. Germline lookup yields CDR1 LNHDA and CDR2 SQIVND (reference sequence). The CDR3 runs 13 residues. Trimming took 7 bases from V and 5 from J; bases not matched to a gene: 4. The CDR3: CASNQGADQPQHF. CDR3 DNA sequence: TGTGCCAGTAACCAGGGGGCGGATCAGCCCCAGCATTTT.

The CDR3 sequence: CAMSGTLGQPQHF. In DNA, the CDR3 is TGTGCCATGTCCGGGACGCTGGGTCAGCCCCAGCATTTT. This sequence joins TRBV10-3 and TRBJ1-5, with a possible D match to TRBD1 (5 bases). The CDR3 is 13 amino acids. Trimming pared 9 bases from V and 6 bases from J, leaving 15 bases between. Germline V CDR1 and CDR2: ENHRY, SYGVKD.

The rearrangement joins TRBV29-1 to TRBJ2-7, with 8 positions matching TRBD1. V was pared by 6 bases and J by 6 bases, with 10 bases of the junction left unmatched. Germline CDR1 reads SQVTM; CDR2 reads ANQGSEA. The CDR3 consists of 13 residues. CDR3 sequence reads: CSVTRDRRSEQYF. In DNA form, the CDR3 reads TGCAGCGTAACCCGGGACAGGAGGAGCGAGCAGTACTTC.

CDR3 amino acids: CASSLPYRGPNYGYTF. CDR3 DNA sequence: TGTGCCAGCAGCCTCCCGTACAGGGGGCCGAACTATGGCTACACCTTC. The V and J genes are TRBV28 and TRBJ1-2; TRBD1 matches at 9 bases. Trimming removed 6 bases from V and 2 bases from J; junction bases left unmatched: 10. The germline gives CDR1 MDHEN, CDR2 SYDVKM. The CDR3 has 16 residues.

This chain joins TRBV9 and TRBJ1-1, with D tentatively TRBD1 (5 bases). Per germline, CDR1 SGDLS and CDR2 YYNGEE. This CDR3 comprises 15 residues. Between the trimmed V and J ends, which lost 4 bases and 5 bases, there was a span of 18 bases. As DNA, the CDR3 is TGTGCCAGCAGCCCGGGGGTTAGTCTGGTGACTGAAGCTTTCTTT. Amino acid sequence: CASSPGVSLVTEAFF.

The CDR3 loop reads CASSGAPEEQYF. CDR3 nucleotide sequence: TGTGCCAGCAGCGGGGCCCCTGAGGAGCAGTACTTC. This chain connects TRBV6-6 to TRBJ2-7; D possibly uses TRBD1 or TRBD2 (5 bases each). V gave up 6 bases and J gave up 7 bases, with 13 bases separating them. Looked up from germline, CDR1 is MNHNY and CDR2 is SVGAGI (reference sequence). The length of the CDR3 is 12 residues.

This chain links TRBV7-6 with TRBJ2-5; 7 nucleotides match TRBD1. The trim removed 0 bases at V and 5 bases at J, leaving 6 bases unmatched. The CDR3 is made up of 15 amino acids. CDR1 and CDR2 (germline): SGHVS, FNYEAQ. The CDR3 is CASSLANRGWETQYF. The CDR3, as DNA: TGTGCCAGCAGCTTAGCGAACAGGGGATGGGAGACCCAGTACTTC.

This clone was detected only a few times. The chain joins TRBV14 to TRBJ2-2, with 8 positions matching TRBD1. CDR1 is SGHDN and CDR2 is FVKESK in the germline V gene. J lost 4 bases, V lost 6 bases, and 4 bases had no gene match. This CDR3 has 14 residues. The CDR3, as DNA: TGTGCCAGCAGGGGGGACAGGAGCACCGGGGAGCTGTTTTTT. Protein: CASRGDRSTGELFF.

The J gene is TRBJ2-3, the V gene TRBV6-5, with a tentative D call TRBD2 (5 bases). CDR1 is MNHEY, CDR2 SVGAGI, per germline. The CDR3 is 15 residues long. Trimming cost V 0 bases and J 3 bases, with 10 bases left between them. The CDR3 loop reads CASSYSTRRTDTQYF. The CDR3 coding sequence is TGTGCCAGCAGTTACTCGACCAGGAGGACAGATACGCAGTATTTT.

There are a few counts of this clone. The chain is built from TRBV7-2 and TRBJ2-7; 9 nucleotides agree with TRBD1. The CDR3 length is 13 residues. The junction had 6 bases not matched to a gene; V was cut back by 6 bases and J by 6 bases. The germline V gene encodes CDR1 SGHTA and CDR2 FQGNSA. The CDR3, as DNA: TGTGCCAGCAGTTCCGGGACAGGGCTCGAGCAGTACTTC. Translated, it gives CASSSGTGLEQYF.

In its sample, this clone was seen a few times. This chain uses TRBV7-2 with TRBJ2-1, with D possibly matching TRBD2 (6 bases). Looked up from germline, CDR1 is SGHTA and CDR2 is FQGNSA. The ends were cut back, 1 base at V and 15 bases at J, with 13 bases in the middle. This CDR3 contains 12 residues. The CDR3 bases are TGTGCCAGCAGCTTAGAGGGACTGAGATGGTTCTTC. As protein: CASSLEGLRWFF.

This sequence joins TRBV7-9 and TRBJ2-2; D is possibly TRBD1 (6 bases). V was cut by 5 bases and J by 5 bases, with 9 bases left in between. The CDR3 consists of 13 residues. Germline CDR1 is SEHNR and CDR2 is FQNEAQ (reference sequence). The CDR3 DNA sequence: TGTGCCAGCAGCCGGACAGAGACCGGGGAGCTGTTTTTT. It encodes CASSRTETGELFF.